What follows is one T cell receptor (beta chain) and its context. The target antigen is unknown. V dropped 1 base and J dropped 5 bases, with 17 bases sitting between them. CDR3 size: 16 residues. Germline assignment: CDR1 SNHLY and CDR2 FYNNEI. 13 Jbeta primers and 60 Vbeta primers were used for the PCR. Sequencing was performed with immunoSEQ multiplex PCR; in TCRdb, only in-frame clones are kept and a portion is missing. Among about 100,000 clones listed, about three quarters were seen once. The sample originates from a study of cytomegalovirus exposure and HLA in healthy donors. Overall study findings and caveats: An assumption of roughly uniform sequencing depth across donors underlay the presence/absence analyses.

This clonotype originated in a male donor in good health and CMV-seropositive. The sequenced sample was PBMCs. This rearrangement joins TRBV2 to TRBJ2-5; TRBD2 might be the D (6 bases). CDR3 in amino acids: CASSEGGSGSVETQYF. The CDR3 coding sequence is TGTGCCAGCAGTGAAGGCGGCAGCGGGTCTGTTGAGACCCAGTACTTC.